This entry concerns a single T cell receptor (beta chain). Its target is not known. The V gene's germline CDR1 is GTSNPN and CDR2 SVGIG (reference sequence). The CDR3 runs 15 residues. The J segment lost 4 bases and the V segment lost 5 bases, leaving 12 bases of the junction unmatched. This sample stems from a study of beta chain features in type 1 diabetes. Study-wide results and caveats: There were fewer insertions and more deletions at the VDJ junctions of type 1 diabetes patients. TCRB CDR3s were moderately but significantly shorter in Type 1 diabetes patients in all four CD4+ subsets.

All of the isolated RNA was reverse transcribed, so expressed TCRB transcripts were sequenced. The method was immunoSEQ multiplex PCR; TCRdb's version includes in-frame clones alone and lacks a portion of them. The sample lists 130,000 to 150,000 clones; 13% were seen once. The origin of this receptor is a man aged 18 to 35 with type 1 diabetes. V gene TRBV30 combines with J gene TRBJ2-7, with 9 nucleotides matching TRBD1. Sequencing used central memory CD4+ T cells from blood. The CDR3 DNA reads TGTGCCTGGTCCTTGGCGGGACAGGGATTGTACGAGCAGTACTTC. Protein product: CAWSLAGQGLYEQYF.